The 25 T cell receptor beta chains below all came from one sample that was sequenced in a study of diagnostic markers for celiac disease. TCRdb reprocessed the reads, keeping one entry per CDR3 protein, no DNA. The sample has 5,500 to 7,000 distinct CDR3 sequences. The source material was either unsorted cells or a sorted T cell fraction (not recorded which). The receptors derive from a human donor. This table probably holds off-target reads from a library built for another chain.

According to its frequency, this clonotype is medium-sized. J is TRBJ1-5 and V is TRBV2; the D call of TRBD1 rests on TCRdb alone, since no DNA is present to check it. The CDR3 length is 15 residues. Germline-derived CDR1 and CDR2 are SNHLY and FYNNEI. The CDR3 spells CASSKGQGPNQPQHF.

This clonotype is medium-sized by frequency. The rearrangement links TRBV1 to TRBJ2-1; the D gene TCRdb calls, TRBD2, cannot be checked with no DNA. TRBV1 is flagged as a pseudogene. CDR3 length equals 19 residues. CDR3 sequence reads: CTSSGDLAGGPVVPNEQFF.

This clonotype registers medium-sized by frequency. This sequence joins TRBV7-8 and TRBJ1-1. Germline CDR1 SGHVS, CDR2 FQNEAQ. The CDR3 consists of 14 residues. The CDR3 loop reads CASSLALDGPEAFF.

The V call is TRBV7-2, the J call TRBJ1-2; the TCRdb D gene call, TRBD1, has no DNA to confirm it. Germline CDR1 SGHTA, CDR2 FQGNSA. CDR3 length: 15 residues. CDR3 loop: CASSVSGQGSHGYTF.

The chain uses TRBV6-5 and TRBJ1-5. The CDR3 is made up of 16 amino acids. Germline lookup yields CDR1 MNHEY and CDR2 SVGAGI. The CDR3 reads CASSPHIPGGVQPQHF.

This clonotype shows up as medium-sized by frequency. The chain joins TRBV7-9 to TRBJ2-2. CDR3 length: 13 amino acids. Germline V gives CDR1 SEHNR, CDR2 FQNEAQ (reference sequence). CDR3 in amino acids: CASSPGDTGELFF. The whole variable domain, remainder taken from reference TRBV7-9 and TRBJ2-2, is DTGVSQNPRHKITKRGQNVTFRCDPISEHNRLYWYRQTLGQGPEFLTYFQNEAQLEKSRLLSDRFSAERPKGSFSTLEIQRTEQGDSAMYLCASSPGDTGELFFGEGSRLTVL.

The chain recombines TRBV6-6 with TRBJ1-3. The CDR3 loop spans 12 amino acids. CDR1 is MNHNY, CDR2 SVGAGI, per germline (reference sequence). The CDR3 sequence: CASSGERVTIYF.

Measured by frequency, this clonotype is medium-sized. The V and J genes are TRBV5-1 and TRBJ1-6. Germline CDR1 and CDR2: SGHRS and YFSETQ. CDR3 size: 15 residues. CDR3 in amino acids: CASSVREASNSPLHF.

According to its frequency, this clonotype is medium-sized. This chain connects TRBV5-1 to TRBJ1-1; TCRdb reports TRBD1, a call that lacks DNA to check it against. CDR1 SGHRS and CDR2 YFSETQ come from the germline V gene. The CDR3 extends over 17 amino acids. The CDR3 protein is CASSLWTGGYQNTEAFF.

In terms of frequency, this clonotype is medium-sized. CDR3 residues: CASSLRHSDTQYF. The chain links TRBV7-2 to TRBJ2-3. The CDR3 extends over 13 amino acids. Germline assignment: CDR1 SGHTA and CDR2 FQGNSA.

The chain carries TRBV7-2 and TRBJ1-5. CDR1 is SGHTA, CDR2 FQGNSA, per germline. There are 16 residues in the CDR3. The CDR3 protein is CASSLAGRESHQPQHF.

J is TRBJ1-2 and V is TRBV10-3. There are 12 residues in the CDR3. Per the germline V gene, CDR1 is ENHRY and CDR2 is SYGVKD. CDR3 sequence: CAISESGYGYTF.

The chain combines TRBV6-5 with TRBJ1-2; TCRdb's assignment of TRBD1 cannot be checked, as there is no DNA. There are 17 residues in the CDR3. Germline-derived CDR1 and CDR2 are MNHEY and SVGAGI. CDR3: CASSAPGQGALNYGYTF.

V gene TRBV27 combines with J gene TRBJ1-1; as DNA is missing, the TRBD1 call by TCRdb cannot be tested. Germline V gene data show CDR1 as MNHEY and CDR2 as SMNVEV (reference sequence). The CDR3 loop spans 15 amino acids. The CDR3 reads CASSLGTGGNTEAFF.

The genes are TRBV5-5 and TRBJ2-2; TCRdb reports TRBD2, a call that lacks DNA to check it against. The CDR3 length is 17 residues. CDR1 and CDR2 from the germline V gene are SGHKS and YYEKEE (reference sequence). The chain's CDR3 is CASSLASAGDNTGELFF.

By frequency, this clonotype is medium-sized (0.01 to 0.1%). CDR3 in amino acids: CAGSPTGSTDTQYF. The rearrangement joins TRBV5-1 to TRBJ2-3; TCRdb proposes TRBD1, but this gene call is untestable without DNA. The germline CDR1 and CDR2 sequences are SGHRS and YFSETQ. This CDR3 comprises 14 residues.

This sequence joins TRBV7-3 and TRBJ2-1; absent DNA, TCRdb's TRBD1 call cannot be checked. The germline V gene encodes CDR1 SGHTA and CDR2 FQGTGA. The CDR3 consists of 13 residues. CDR3 sequence: CASSFSVGGEQFF.

This clonotype shows up as medium-sized (0.01 to 0.1%) by frequency. The V and J genes are TRBV27 and TRBJ1-2; the D call from TCRdb, TRBD1, cannot be confirmed without DNA. This CDR3 has 13 amino acids. CDR1 is MNHEY, CDR2 SMNVEV, per germline (reference sequence). The CDR3 reads CASSPGQFYGYTF.

The genes are TRBV12-3 or TRBV12-4 and TRBJ1-1; TCRdb lists TRBD1, though no DNA is available to test this call. The CDR3 extends over 16 amino acids. The CDR3 sequence is CASSLARGKGDTEAFF.

This chain joins TRBV5-5 and TRBJ1-1. The germline CDR1 and CDR2 sequences are SGHKS and YYEKEE (reference sequence). The CDR3 totals 13 residues. This chain's CDR3 is CASSTLKNTEAFF.

The V and J genes are TRBV7-2 and TRBJ2-1; with no DNA, the TCRdb D assignment of TRBD1 cannot be verified. Germline loops: CDR1 SGHTA, CDR2 FQGNSA. The CDR3 loop spans 14 amino acids. The CDR3 loop reads CASSPRGGGNEQFF.

The V and J genes are TRBV5-6 and TRBJ1-6; TCRdb's assignment of TRBD1 cannot be checked, as there is no DNA. The CDR3 sequence is 14 residues long. Germline values: CDR1 SGHDT, CDR2 YYEEEE. The CDR3 here is CASSLRDRRSPLHF. Full variable domain (rest looked up from reference TRBV5-6 and TRBJ1-6): DAGVTQSPTHLIKTRGQQVTLRCSPKSGHDTVSWYQQALGQGPQFIFQYYEEEERQRGNFPDRFSGHQFPNYSSELNVNALLLGDSALYLCASSLRDRRSPLHFGNGTRLTVT.

The chain recombines TRBV7-3 with TRBJ2-5; TCRdb proposes TRBD1, but this gene call is untestable without DNA. Germline V gives CDR1 SGHTA, CDR2 FQGTGA. The CDR3 loop spans 14 amino acids. This CDR3 reads CASSLQGMGETQYF.

This chain joins TRBV27 and TRBJ1-5; TCRdb picks TRBD1, but there is no DNA to check that call. CDR1 is MNHEY, CDR2 SMNVEV, per germline (reference sequence). The length of the CDR3 is 12 residues. CDR3 protein: CATQGPGGPQHF.

This chain joins TRBV30 and TRBJ2-5. Germline CDR1 reads GTSNPN; CDR2 reads SVGIG (reference sequence). This CDR3 has 11 amino acids. The CDR3 reads CAWSFKETQYF.